This T cell receptor beta chain stems from a study of blood T cells in healthy people across ages. This clonotype came up once. From germline, CDR1 is MNHEY and CDR2 SVGAGI. CDR3 length: 14 amino acids. Trimming removed 4 bases at V and 3 bases at J, with 12 bases between. The authors ran a second PCR of 7 to 11 cycles using a sample-barcoded 5' primer and a J-beta primer mix. TCRdb independently ran MiXCR on the 5' RACE reads; one entry per CDR3 protein. Seen here are approximately 1.5 million distinct CDR3 sequences, approximately 43% observed once, and the top ten hold approximately 4%. The rearrangement links TRBV6-5 to TRBJ1-1; no firm D call. The sample comprised blood. The sequence came from a woman aged 18-30 years in good health. CDR3 DNA: TGTGCCAGCAGTTTTACATTGAAGCACACTGAAGCTTTCTTT. Translating gives CASSFTLKHTEAFF.